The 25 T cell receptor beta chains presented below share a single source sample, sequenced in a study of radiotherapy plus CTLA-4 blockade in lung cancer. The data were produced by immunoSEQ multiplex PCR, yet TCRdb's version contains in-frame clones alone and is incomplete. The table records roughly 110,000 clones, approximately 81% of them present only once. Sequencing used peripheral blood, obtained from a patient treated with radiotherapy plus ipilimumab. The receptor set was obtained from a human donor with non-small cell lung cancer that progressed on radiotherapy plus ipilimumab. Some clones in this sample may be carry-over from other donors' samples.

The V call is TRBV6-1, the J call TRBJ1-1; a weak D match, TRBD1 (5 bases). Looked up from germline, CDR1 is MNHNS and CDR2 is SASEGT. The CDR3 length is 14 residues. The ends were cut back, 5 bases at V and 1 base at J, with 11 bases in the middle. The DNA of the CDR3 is TGTGCCAGCAGTAGGGGTTCGGAGAACACTGAAGCTTTCTTT. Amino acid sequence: CASSRGSENTEAFF.

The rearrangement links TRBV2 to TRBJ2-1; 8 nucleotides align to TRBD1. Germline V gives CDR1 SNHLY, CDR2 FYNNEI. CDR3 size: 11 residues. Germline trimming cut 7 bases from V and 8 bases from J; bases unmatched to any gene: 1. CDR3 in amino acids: CASKTGDEQFF. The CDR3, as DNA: TGTGCCAGCAAGACAGGGGATGAGCAGTTCTTC.

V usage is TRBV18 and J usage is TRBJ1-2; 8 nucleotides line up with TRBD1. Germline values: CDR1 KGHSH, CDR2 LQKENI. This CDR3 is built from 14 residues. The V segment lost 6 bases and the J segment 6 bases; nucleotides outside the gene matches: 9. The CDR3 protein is CASSQDRDGDGYTF. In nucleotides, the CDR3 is TGTGCCAGCTCTCAGGACAGGGATGGTGATGGCTACACCTTC.

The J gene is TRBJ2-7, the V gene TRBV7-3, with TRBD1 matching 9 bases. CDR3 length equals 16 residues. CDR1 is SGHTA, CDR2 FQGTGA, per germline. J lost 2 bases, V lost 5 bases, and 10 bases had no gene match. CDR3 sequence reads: CASSRSDRGIPYEQYF. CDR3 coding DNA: TGTGCCAGCAGCCGCTCCGACAGGGGGATTCCCTACGAGCAGTACTTC.

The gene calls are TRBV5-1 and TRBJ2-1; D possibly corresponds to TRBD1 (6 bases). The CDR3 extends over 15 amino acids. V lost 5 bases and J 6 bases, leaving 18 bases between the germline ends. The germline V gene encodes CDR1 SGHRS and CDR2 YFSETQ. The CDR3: CASSVLGATGNEQFF. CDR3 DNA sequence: TGCGCCAGCAGTGTTCTGGGGGCCACCGGCAATGAGCAGTTCTTC.

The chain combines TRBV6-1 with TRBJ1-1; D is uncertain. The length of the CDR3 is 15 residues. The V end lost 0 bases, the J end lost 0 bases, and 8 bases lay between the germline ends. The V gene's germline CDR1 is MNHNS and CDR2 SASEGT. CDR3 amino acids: CASSEAVSLNTEAFF. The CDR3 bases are TGTGCCAGCAGTGAAGCGGTGAGCCTGAACACTGAAGCTTTCTTT.

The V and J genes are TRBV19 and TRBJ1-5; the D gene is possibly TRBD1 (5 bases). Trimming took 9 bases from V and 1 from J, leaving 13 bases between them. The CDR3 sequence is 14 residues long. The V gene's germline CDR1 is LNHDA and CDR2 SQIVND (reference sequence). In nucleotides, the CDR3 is TGTGCCAGCGCAGAATGGGGCAGCAATCAGCCCCAGCATTTT. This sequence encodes CASAEWGSNQPQHF.

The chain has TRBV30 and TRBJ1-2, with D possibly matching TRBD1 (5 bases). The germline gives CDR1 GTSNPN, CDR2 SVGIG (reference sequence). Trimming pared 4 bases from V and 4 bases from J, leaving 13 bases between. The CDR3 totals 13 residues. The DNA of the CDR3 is TGTGCCTGGACGGGGCGGCCTTTCTATGGCTACACCTTC. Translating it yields CAWTGRPFYGYTF.

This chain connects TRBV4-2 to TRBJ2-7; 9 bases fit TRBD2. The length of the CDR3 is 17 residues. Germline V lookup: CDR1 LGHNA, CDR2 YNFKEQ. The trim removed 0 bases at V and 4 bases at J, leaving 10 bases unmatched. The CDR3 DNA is TGTGCCAGCAGCCAAGATAGTGTTCGCGGGGGGGCGTACGAGCAGTACTTC. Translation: CASSQDSVRGGAYEQYF.

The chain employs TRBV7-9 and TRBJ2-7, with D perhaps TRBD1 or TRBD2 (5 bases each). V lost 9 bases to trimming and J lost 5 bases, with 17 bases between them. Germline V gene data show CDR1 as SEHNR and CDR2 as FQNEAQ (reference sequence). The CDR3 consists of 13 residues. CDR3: CASTGGLLDEQYF. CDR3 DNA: TGTGCCAGTACTGGGGGTCTTTTGGACGAGCAGTACTTC.

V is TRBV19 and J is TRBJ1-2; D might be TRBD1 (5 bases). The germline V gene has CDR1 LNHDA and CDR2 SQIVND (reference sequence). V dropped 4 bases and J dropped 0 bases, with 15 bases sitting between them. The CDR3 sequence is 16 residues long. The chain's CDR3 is CASSTPRGVTNYGYTF. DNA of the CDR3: TGTGCCAGTAGTACACCTCGGGGGGTGACTAACTATGGCTACACCTTC.

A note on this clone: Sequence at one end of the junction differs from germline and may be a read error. CDR3 residues: CASSRGLSSYGQYF. CDR3 coding DNA: TGTGCCAGCAGCCGGGGCCTCAGCTCCTACGGGCAGTACTTC. The chain carries TRBV7-3 and TRBJ2-7; tentatively, D is TRBD1 or TRBD2 (5 bases each). The germline CDR1 and CDR2 sequences are SGHTA and FQGTGA. The CDR3 contains 14 residues.

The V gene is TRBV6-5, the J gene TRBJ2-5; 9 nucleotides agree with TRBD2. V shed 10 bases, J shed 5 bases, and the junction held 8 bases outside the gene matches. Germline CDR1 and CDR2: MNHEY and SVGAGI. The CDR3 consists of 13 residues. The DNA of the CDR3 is TGTGCCACTCAAGGGACTAGCAGGGAGACCCAGTACTTC. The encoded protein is CATQGTSRETQYF.

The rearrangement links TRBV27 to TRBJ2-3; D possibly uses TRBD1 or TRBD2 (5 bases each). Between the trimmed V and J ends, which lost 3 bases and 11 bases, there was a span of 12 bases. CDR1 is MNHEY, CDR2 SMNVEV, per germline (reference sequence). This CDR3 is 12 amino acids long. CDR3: CASSLRGQLQYF. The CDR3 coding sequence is TGTGCCAGCAGTTTGAGGGGCCAGTTGCAGTATTTT.

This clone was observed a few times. DNA of the CDR3: TGTGCCACCAGACGCCGGGGTTCCTACGAGCAGTACTTC. It codes for CATRRRGSYEQYF. This rearrangement joins TRBV15 to TRBJ2-7; TRBD2 is a possible D gene (5 bases). Trimming removed 6 bases at V and 1 base at J, with 10 bases between. CDR3 length: 13 residues. CDR1 and CDR2 from the germline V gene are LNHNV and YYDKDF (reference sequence). Together with reference TRBV15 and TRBJ2-7, the CDR3 gives the full variable domain: DAMVIQNPRYQVTQFGKPVTLSCSQTLNHNVMYWYQQKSSQAPKLLFHYYDKDFNNEADTPDNFQSRRPNTSFCFLDIRSPGLGDTAMYLCATRRRGSYEQYFGPGTRLTVT.

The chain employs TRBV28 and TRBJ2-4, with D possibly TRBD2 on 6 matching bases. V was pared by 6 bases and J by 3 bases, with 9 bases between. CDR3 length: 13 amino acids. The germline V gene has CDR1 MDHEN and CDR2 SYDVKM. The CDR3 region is CASRDGGKNIQYF. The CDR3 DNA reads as TGTGCCAGCAGGGACGGGGGCAAAAACATTCAGTACTTC.

The CDR3 bases are TGTGCCAGCAGTGACGGGCCAGCCCAAGACATTCAGTACTTC. Protein sequence: CASSDGPAQDIQYF. This chain connects TRBV6-1 to TRBJ2-4; D ambiguous. Germline V CDR1 and CDR2: MNHNS, SASEGT. The CDR3 contains 14 residues. The V and J ends lost 3 bases and 8 bases respectively, with 14 bases between them.

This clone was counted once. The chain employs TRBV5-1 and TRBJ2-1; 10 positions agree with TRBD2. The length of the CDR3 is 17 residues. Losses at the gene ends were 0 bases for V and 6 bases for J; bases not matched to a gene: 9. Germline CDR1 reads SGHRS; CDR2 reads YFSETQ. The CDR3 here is CASSLGAIAGGSNEQFF. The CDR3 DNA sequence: TGCGCCAGCAGCTTGGGAGCGATAGCGGGGGGTTCCAATGAGCAGTTCTTC.

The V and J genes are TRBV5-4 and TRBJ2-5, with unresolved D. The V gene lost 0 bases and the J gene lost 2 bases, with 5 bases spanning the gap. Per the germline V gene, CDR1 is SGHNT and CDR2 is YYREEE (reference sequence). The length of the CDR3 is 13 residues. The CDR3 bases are TGTGCCAGCAGCTTGGCCTTTCAAGAGACCCAGTACTTC. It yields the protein CASSLAFQETQYF.

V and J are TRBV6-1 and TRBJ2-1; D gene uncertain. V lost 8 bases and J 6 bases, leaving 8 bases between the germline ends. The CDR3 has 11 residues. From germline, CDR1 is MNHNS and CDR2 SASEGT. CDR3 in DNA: TGTGCCAGCGGAGTTTCCAATGAGCAGTTCTTC. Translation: CASGVSNEQFF.

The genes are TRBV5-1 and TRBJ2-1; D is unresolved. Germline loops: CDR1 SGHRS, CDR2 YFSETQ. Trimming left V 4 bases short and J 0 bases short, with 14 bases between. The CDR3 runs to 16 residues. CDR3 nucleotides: TGCGCCAGCAGCGCCCATACGCCGAGCTCCTACAATGAGCAGTTCTTC. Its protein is CASSAHTPSSYNEQFF.

CDR3 sequence (DNA): TGTGCCAGCTCCATCTCCAGGCCGGAGGAAGAGACCCAGTACTTC. This sequence encodes CASSISRPEEETQYF. The chain recombines TRBV18 with TRBJ2-5; possibly TRBD2 for D (5 bases). The V gene's germline CDR1 is KGHSH and CDR2 LQKENI. V lost 6 bases and J lost 3, with 17 bases in between. The CDR3 has 15 residues.

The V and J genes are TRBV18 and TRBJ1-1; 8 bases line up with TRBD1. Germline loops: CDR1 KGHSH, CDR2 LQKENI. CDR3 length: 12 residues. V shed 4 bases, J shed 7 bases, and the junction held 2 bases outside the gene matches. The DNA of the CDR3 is TGTGCCAGCTCACTTGACAGGGGTGAAGCTTTCTTT. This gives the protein CASSLDRGEAFF.

The CDR3 DNA reads TGTGCCAGCTCACCTCCACCGAGCGGGGGCCTCCGATTTACGCAGTATTTT. Its protein product is CASSPPPSGGLRFTQYF. The V and J genes are TRBV18 and TRBJ2-3; the match to TRBD2 covers 8 bases. This CDR3 has 17 residues. Germline CDR1 reads KGHSH; CDR2 reads LQKENI. Losses at the gene ends were 3 bases for V and 8 bases for J; bases not matched to a gene: 16.

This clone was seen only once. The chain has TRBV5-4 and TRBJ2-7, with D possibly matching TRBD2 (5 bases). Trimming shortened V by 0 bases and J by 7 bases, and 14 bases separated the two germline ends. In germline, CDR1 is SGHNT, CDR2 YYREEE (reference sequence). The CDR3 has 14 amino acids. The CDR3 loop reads CASSLASLSGEQYF. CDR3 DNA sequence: TGTGCCAGCAGCTTGGCTTCCCTATCGGGGGAGCAGTACTTC.